The T cell receptor (beta chain) described here comes from a study of HIV-infected patients and healthy controls. Reverse transcription used around 540 ng RNA and constant-region primers for alpha and beta. Each of the alpha and beta chains got its own library through chain-specific third strand synthesis with indices. TCRdb recomputed calls from the 5' RACE reads with MiXCR, one row per CDR3 protein. The sample carries about 5,500 distinct CDR3 sequences, approximately 9.7% recorded once. Study findings and constraints: MAIT alpha-chain CDR3s were frequent in healthy controls, depleted in HIV+. HIV-infected repertoires had significantly higher mean Gini indices than controls, possibly reflecting oligoclonality.

Antiretroviral therapy had run roughly three months, about 14 weeks, before follow-up blood collection. All unsorted peripheral T cells were captured because whole blood was used without fractionation. The CDR3 runs to 15 residues. V gave up 5 bases and J gave up 2 bases, with 10 bases separating them. CDR1 is PRHDT, CDR2 FYEKMQ, per germline (reference sequence). A few counts support this clonotype. The antigen is not known. This clonotype was obtained from an adult with HIV infection. V and J are TRBV13 and TRBJ2-6; maybe TRBD1 (6 bases). The specimen comprised blood, sampled during antiretroviral therapy. CDR3 region: CASSLTGTGANVLTF. CDR3 DNA: TGTGCCAGCAGCCTCACAGGGACTGGGGCCAACGTCCTGACTTTC.